These 21 T cell receptor beta chains came from one sample sequenced in a study of breast tumors, draining lymph nodes, adjacent tissues. The lymph nodes were axillary draining lymph nodes from breast cancer patients. TCRdb redid the calling of the multiplex PCR reads with MiXCR, one entry per CDR3 protein. The sample includes more than 200,000 distinct CDR3 sequences, 32% of them seen just once. Sequencing input: axillary lymph node tissue. The receptors come from a female donor with breast cancer. Some clones in this sample may be carry-over from other donors' samples.

In this sample, this clonotype turned up many times. The chain is built from TRBV7-3 and TRBJ2-7; D could derive from TRBD1 or TRBD2 (5 bases each). This CDR3 spans 14 amino acids. With 2 bases removed from V and 2 bases from J, the gap between germline ends came to 10 bases. CDR1 is SGHTA and CDR2 is FQGTGA in the germline V gene. CDR3: CASSLGDGAYEQYF. As DNA, the CDR3 is TGTGCCAGCAGCTTAGGGGACGGTGCCTACGAGCAGTACTTC.

There are many counts of this clonotype. The V gene is TRBV20-1, the J gene TRBJ2-5, with no clear D. CDR1 DFQATT and CDR2 SNEGSKA come from the germline V gene (reference sequence). The V and J ends lost 2 bases and 3 bases respectively, with 13 bases between them. The CDR3 is 14 amino acids. CDR3 in DNA: TGCAGTGCTAGATTTTACGGAAATAAAGAGACCCAGTACTTC. Translated: CSARFYGNKETQYF.

The V and J genes are TRBV5-6 and TRBJ2-1; 12 bases are shared with TRBD2. In germline, CDR1 is SGHDT, CDR2 YYEEEE. With 0 bases clipped from V and 9 bases from J, the junction kept 4 bases outside the gene matches. CDR3 length: 15 amino acids. The CDR3 bases are TGTGCCAGCAGCTTGGGACTAGCGGGAGCGTGTGAGCAGTTCTTC. Amino acid sequence: CASSLGLAGACEQFF.

This clonotype was detected ten times or more. The V call is TRBV12-3 or TRBV12-4, the J call TRBJ2-1; D ambiguous. V gave up 3 bases and J gave up 10 bases, with 4 bases separating them. This CDR3 region has 10 residues. This chain's CDR3 is CASSFGEQFF. The DNA of the CDR3 is TGTGCCAGCAGTTTCGGGGAGCAGTTCTTC.

Of note for this clonotype: A much larger clone is a single base away; this may be a read error. The V call is TRBV6-1, the J call TRBJ2-2; tentative D call: TRBD1 (5 bases). The germline gives CDR1 MNHNS, CDR2 SASEGT. The CDR3 runs 12 residues. The CDR3 DNA is TGTGCCGGCAGGGTAGCCACCGGGGAGCTGTTTTTT. Amino acids: CAGRVATGELFF.

The sample holds many counts of this clonotype. This chain connects TRBV7-3 to TRBJ2-6, with D perhaps matching TRBD1 or TRBD2 (5 bases each). The V gene's germline CDR1 is SGHTA and CDR2 FQGTGA. V was trimmed by 1 base and J by 2 bases, leaving 6 bases between them. The CDR3 runs to 15 residues. The CDR3, as DNA: TGTGCCAGCAGCTTAATGGGGGCTGGGGCCAACGTCCTGACTTTC. Protein product: CASSLMGAGANVLTF.

The chain recombines TRBV7-9 with TRBJ1-1; the match to TRBD1 covers 7 bases. Per germline, CDR1 SEHNR and CDR2 FQNEAQ (reference sequence). The CDR3 length is 16 residues. V lost 2 bases, J lost 7 bases, and 13 bases stayed unmatched. CDR3 coding DNA: TGTGCCAGCAGCTTACTTGTTACACAGGGGCGTAATGAAGCTTTCTTT. It is translated as CASSLLVTQGRNEAFF.

This clonotype occurred many times. As DNA, the CDR3 is TGCGCCAGCAGCCCTATGGGACAGGGATTGGTTGAGCAGTTCTTC. Translated, it gives CASSPMGQGLVEQFF. The genes are TRBV5-1 and TRBJ2-1, with TRBD1 identical over 9 bases. Germline V gene sequence: CDR1 SGHRS, CDR2 YFSETQ. The V and J ends lost 4 bases and 9 bases, in that order; junction bases with no gene match: 11. This CDR3 is 15 amino acids long.

This clonotype was recorded many times. V is TRBV7-9 and J is TRBJ2-7, with TRBD2 matching 9 bases. V shed 4 bases, J shed 3 bases, and the junction held 7 bases outside the gene matches. CDR1 and CDR2 (germline): SEHNR, FQNEAQ (reference sequence). The CDR3 spans 15 residues. CDR3 loop: CASSSRTSVRYEQYF. CDR3 in DNA: TGTGCCAGCAGCTCCAGGACTAGCGTTCGCTACGAGCAGTACTTC.

The chain couples TRBV24-1 to TRBJ2-1, with 12 bases matching TRBD2. Germline CDR1 is KGHDR and CDR2 is SFDVKD. This CDR3 is 16 amino acids long. V was clipped by 9 bases and J by 2 bases; unmatched bases: 7. The CDR3 loop is CATGRLAGATYNEQFF. CDR3 nucleotide sequence: TGTGCCACCGGCCGACTAGCGGGAGCGACCTACAATGAGCAGTTCTTC.

Note on this clonotype: A read error is likely, as this CDR3 ends without the conserved phenylalanine or tryptophan. The V gene is TRBV9, the J gene TRBJ2-1; the D gene is possibly TRBD2 (6 bases). Germline V lookup: CDR1 SGDLS, CDR2 YYNGEE. Trimming shortened V by 4 bases and J by 0 bases, and 11 bases separated the two germline ends. This CDR3 comprises 15 residues. CDR3 sequence: CASSSSGSSYNEQFC. The CDR3 region has the DNA TGTGCCAGCAGCTCTTCCGGGAGCTCCTACAATGAGCAGTTCTGC.

There are many counts of this clonotype. The chain links TRBV18 to TRBJ2-5; 7 bases map to TRBD2. The CDR3 contains 14 residues. V shed 2 bases, J shed 6 bases, and the junction held 6 bases outside the gene matches. Germline CDR1 is KGHSH and CDR2 is LQKENI. The CDR3 DNA reads as TGTGCCAGCTCACCAGGGGAGGGACGGAAGACCCAGTACTTC. This codes for CASSPGEGRKTQYF.

Comment on this clonotype: Just one base apart from a much larger clone, this may be a read error. V usage is TRBV9 and J usage is TRBJ2-1; 12 bases are a match to TRBD1. The CDR3 runs 16 residues. The germline gives CDR1 SGDLS, CDR2 YYNGEE. The CDR3 is CASSVTGTGGMNAQFF. The CDR3, as DNA: TGTGCCAGCAGCGTGACCGGGACAGGGGGCATGAATGCGCAGTTCTTC.

The sample holds many counts of this clonotype. The chain uses TRBV12-5 and TRBJ1-3; 7 bases fit TRBD1. V shed 7 bases and J 4 bases; nucleotides not matched to a gene: 7. Germline CDR1 and CDR2: LGHNT and FRNRAP. This CDR3 is built from 14 residues. The CDR3 reads CASALGGAGNTIYF. The DNA for the CDR3 is TGTGCTAGTGCCCTAGGGGGCGCAGGAAACACCATATATTTT.

This clonotype appeared many times. The chain combines TRBV7-8 with TRBJ2-3; D may match TRBD1 or TRBD2 (6 bases each). The CDR3 totals 15 residues. The V and J ends lost 6 bases and 7 bases respectively, with 20 bases between them. Germline CDR1 and CDR2: SGHVS and FQNEAQ. CDR3 protein: CASSPLGGPGNTQYF. The CDR3 coding sequence is TGTGCCAGCAGTCCACTGGGGGGCCCCGGGAATACGCAGTATTTT.

This clonotype was recorded a few times. At one boundary the junction diverges from the germline segment, which might be a read error. The rearrangement links TRBV19 to TRBJ1-4; D gene unclear. This CDR3 is 13 amino acids long. Germline V gives CDR1 LNHDA, CDR2 SQIVND (reference sequence). CDR3 region: CASSWAVNEELFF. The CDR3 DNA reads as TGTGCCAGTAGTTGGGCAGTGAATGAAGAACTGTTTTTT.

In its sample, this clonotype was seen once. The rearrangement joins TRBV7-3 to TRBJ2-2, with 13 nucleotides matching TRBD2. Germline V gene data show CDR1 as SGHTA and CDR2 as FQGTGA. Trimming cost V 5 bases and J 5 bases; bases outside gene matches: 5. The CDR3 totals 16 residues. In DNA form, the CDR3 reads TGTGCCAGCAGCCGACTAGCGGGAGGCGGAACCGGGGAGCTGTTTTTT. Translated: CASSRLAGGGTGELFF.

Ten or more counts support this clonotype. The V gene is TRBV6-5, the J gene TRBJ2-7, with TRBD1 matching 8 bases. Germline trimming cut 5 bases from V and 4 bases from J; bases unmatched to any gene: 7. CDR3 length: 14 amino acids. Germline V CDR1 and CDR2: MNHEY, SVGAGI. The CDR3 DNA reads TGTGCCAGCAGTAATGACAGGGGTAGTTACGAGCAGTACTTC. Its protein is CASSNDRGSYEQYF.

This clonotype was seen at least ten times. V and J are TRBV20-1 and TRBJ2-7; no firm D call. Germline assignment: CDR1 DFQATT and CDR2 SNEGSKA (reference sequence). This CDR3 contains 12 residues. Trimming removed 0 bases from V and 6 bases from J, with 9 bases in between. CDR3 nucleotide sequence: TGCAGTGCTAGAGAGCCCACGGGCGAGCAGTACTTC. It is translated as CSAREPTGEQYF.

This clonotype came up once. This sequence joins TRBV15 and TRBJ1-2, with unresolved D. The CDR3 consists of 13 residues. Germline V CDR1 and CDR2: LNHNV, YYDKDF (reference sequence). V dropped 1 base and J dropped 5 bases, with 8 bases sitting between them. CDR3 nucleotides: TGTGCCACCAGCAGAGCCGACGGATATGGCTACACCTTC. Protein sequence: CATSRADGYGYTF.

This clonotype has ten or more counts. The J gene is TRBJ2-1, the V gene TRBV6-1, with 14 bases identical to TRBD2. This CDR3 is 16 amino acids long. J lost 7 bases, V lost 5 bases, and 7 bases had no gene match. The germline CDR1 and CDR2 sequences are MNHNS and SASEGT. In DNA form, the CDR3 reads TGTGCCAGCAGTTTAAGACTAGCGGGAGGGATGAATGAGCAGTTCTTC. Translating gives CASSLRLAGGMNEQFF.